The sequence of this TCR beta chain was determined in a study of cytomegalovirus exposure and HLA in healthy donors. Trimming shortened V by 3 bases and J by 3 bases, and 11 bases separated the two germline ends. Per germline, CDR1 SGHDN and CDR2 FVKESK. The CDR3 consists of 15 residues. Only in-frame clones appear in the TCRdb table, and some are missing; sequencing was by immunoSEQ multiplex PCR. The sample lists 220,000 or so clones, 65% to 85% occurring once. This receptor was identified in a woman aged 25 to 39 in good health and CMV-seropositive. This chain uses TRBV14 with TRBJ2-2; tentative D call: TRBD2 (6 bases). Sequencing input: PBMCs. This CDR3 reads CASSQEGPHTGELFF. The DNA of the CDR3 is TGTGCCAGCAGCCAGGAGGGCCCTCACACCGGGGAGCTGTTTTTT.